What follows describes a single T cell receptor (beta chain). This entry comes from a study of blood T cell repertoires in COVID-19. Study summary: The study drew acute and convalescent COVID-19 samples from the United States, Italy and Spain. PBMCs, B-cell-depleted T cells, or T cells were the source of the cDNA or gDNA that made up the material.

Trimming took 1 base from V and 2 from J; bases not matched to a gene: 5. The CDR3 loop spans 17 amino acids. CDR1 is SGHRS and CDR2 is YFSETQ in the germline V gene. Authors' analysis steps: The authors estimated nucleated cell counts from reference gene primer amplification. Only in-frame clones appear in the TCRdb table, and some are missing; sequencing was by immunoSEQ multiplex PCR. V and J calls and clone size follow that table, whereas D and trimming were derived from the DNA. The sample contains over 50,000 clones, about 87% of which appear only once. This receptor was obtained from a human donor in a cohort sampled during active COVID-19. This sequence joins TRBV5-1 and TRBJ2-6; 8 nucleotides agree with TRBD2. The sample consisted of peripheral blood. The CDR3 sequence is CASSLLAGGPGANVLTF. DNA of the CDR3: TGCGCCAGCAGCTTGTTGGCGGGAGGCCCTGGGGCCAACGTCCTGACTTTC. Drawing the rest from reference TRBV5-1 and TRBJ2-6, the complete variable domain is KAGVTQTPRYLIKTRGQQVTLSCSPISGHRSVSWYQQTPGQGLQFLFEYFSETQRNKGNFPGRFSGRQFSNSRSEMNVSTLELGDSALYLCASSLLAGGPGANVLTFGAGSRLTVL.